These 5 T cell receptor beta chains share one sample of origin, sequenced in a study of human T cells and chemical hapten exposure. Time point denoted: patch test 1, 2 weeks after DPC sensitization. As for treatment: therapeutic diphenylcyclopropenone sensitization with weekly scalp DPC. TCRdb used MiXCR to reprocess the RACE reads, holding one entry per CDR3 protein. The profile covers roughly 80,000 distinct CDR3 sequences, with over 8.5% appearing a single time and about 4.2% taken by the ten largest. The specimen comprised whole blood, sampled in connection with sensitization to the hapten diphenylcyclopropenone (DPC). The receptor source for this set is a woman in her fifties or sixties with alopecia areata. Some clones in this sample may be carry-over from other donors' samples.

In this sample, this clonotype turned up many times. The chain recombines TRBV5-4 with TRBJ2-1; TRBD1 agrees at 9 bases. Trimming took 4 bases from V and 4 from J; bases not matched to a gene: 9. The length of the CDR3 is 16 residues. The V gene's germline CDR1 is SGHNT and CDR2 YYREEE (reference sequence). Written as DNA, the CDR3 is TGTGCCAGCAGCCCTGGGGGGGGACAGGGATACAATGAGCAGTTCTTC. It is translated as CASSPGGGQGYNEQFF.

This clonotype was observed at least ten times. In nucleotides, the CDR3 is TGTGCCAGCAGCTCCCGGACTAGCGGGCCCGAGCAGTACTTC. Amino acids: CASSSRTSGPEQYF. The V call is TRBV7-2, the J call TRBJ2-7; 11 bases align to TRBD2. The CDR3 extends over 14 amino acids. V trimming: 4 bases; J trimming: 6 bases; junction bases outside the gene matches: 5. The germline V gene encodes CDR1 SGHTA and CDR2 FQGNSA.

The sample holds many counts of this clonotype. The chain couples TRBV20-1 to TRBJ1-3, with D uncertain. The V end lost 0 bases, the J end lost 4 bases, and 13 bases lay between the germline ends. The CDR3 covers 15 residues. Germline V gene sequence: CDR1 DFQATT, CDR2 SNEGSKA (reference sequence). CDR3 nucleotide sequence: TGCAGTGCTAGAGATCTAGCGAAGGGAGGAAACACCATATATTTT. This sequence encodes CSARDLAKGGNTIYF.

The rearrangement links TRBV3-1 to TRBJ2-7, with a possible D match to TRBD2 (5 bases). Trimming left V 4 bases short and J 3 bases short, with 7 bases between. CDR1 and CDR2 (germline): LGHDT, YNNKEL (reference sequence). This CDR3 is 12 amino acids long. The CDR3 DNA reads TGTGCCAGCAGCCTTAGCGTCTACGAGCAGTACTTC. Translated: CASSLSVYEQYF.

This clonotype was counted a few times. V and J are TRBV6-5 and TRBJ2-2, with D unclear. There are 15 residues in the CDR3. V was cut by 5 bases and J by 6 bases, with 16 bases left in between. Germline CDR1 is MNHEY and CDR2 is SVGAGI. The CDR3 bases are TGTGCCAGCAGTACTGGTTCTAGTGTCGCCGGGGAGCTGTTTTTT. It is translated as CASSTGSSVAGELFF.